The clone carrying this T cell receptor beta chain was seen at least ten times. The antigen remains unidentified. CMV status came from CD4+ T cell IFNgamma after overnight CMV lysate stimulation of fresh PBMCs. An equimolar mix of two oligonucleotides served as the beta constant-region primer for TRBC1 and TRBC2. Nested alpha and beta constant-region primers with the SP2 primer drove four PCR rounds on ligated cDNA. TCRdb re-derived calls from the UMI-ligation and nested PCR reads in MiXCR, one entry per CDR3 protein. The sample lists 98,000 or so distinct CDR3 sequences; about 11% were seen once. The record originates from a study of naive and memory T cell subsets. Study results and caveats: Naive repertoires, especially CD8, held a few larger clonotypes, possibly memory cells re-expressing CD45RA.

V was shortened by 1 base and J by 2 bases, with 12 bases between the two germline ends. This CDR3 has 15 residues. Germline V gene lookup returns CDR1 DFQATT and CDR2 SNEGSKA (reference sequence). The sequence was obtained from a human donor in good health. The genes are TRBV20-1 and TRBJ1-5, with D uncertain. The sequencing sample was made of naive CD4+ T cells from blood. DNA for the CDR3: TGCAGTGCTAGAGGAGACTTTGGCGGCAATCAGCCCCAGCATTTT. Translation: CSARGDFGGNQPQHF.